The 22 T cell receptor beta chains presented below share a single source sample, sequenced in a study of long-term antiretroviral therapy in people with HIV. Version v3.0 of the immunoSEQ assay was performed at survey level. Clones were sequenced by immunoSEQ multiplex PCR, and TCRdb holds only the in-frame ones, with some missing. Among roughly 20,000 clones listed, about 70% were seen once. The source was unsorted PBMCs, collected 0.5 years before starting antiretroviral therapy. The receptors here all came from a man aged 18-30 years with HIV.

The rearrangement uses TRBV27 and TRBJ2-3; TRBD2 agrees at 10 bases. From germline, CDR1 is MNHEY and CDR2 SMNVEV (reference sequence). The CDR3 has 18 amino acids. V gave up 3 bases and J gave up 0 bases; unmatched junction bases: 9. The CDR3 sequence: CASSFGAGGYTSTDTQYF. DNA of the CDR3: TGTGCCAGCAGTTTCGGAGCGGGGGGGTATACTAGCACAGATACGCAGTATTTT.

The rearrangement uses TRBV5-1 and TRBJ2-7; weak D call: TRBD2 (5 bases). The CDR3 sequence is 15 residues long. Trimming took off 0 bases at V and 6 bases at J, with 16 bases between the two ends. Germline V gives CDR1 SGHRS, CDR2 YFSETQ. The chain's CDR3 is CASSLGGRESGEQYF. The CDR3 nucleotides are TGCGCCAGCAGCTTGGGAGGTAGGGAGAGCGGCGAGCAGTACTTC.

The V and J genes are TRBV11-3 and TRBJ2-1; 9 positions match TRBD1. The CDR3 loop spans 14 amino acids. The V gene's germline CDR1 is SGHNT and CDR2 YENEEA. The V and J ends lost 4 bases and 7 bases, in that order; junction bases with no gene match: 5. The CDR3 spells CASSSGTGRNEQFF. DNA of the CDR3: TGTGCCAGCAGCTCCGGGACAGGGCGTAATGAGCAGTTCTTC.

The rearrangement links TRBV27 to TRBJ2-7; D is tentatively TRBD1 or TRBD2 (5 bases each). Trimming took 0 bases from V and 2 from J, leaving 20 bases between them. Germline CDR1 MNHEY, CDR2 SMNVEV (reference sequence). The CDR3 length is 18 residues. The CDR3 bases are TGTGCCAGCAGTTTATCGGCTCGAGGGGCAGGGCCCCCCTACGAGCAGTACTTC. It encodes CASSLSARGAGPPYEQYF.

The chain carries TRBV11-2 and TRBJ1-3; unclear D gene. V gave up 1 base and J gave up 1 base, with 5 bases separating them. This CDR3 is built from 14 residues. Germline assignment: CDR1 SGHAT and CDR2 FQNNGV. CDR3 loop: CASSLAGSGNTIYF. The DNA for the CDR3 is TGTGCCAGCAGCTTAGCCGGATCTGGAAACACCATATATTTT.

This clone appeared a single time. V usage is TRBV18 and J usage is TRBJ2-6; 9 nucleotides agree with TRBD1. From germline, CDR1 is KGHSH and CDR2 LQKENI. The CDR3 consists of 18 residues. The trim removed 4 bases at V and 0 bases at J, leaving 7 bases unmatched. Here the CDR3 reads CASSQSGQGNSGANVLTF. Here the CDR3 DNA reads TGTGCCAGCTCACAATCTGGACAGGGGAACTCTGGGGCCAACGTCCTGACTTTC.

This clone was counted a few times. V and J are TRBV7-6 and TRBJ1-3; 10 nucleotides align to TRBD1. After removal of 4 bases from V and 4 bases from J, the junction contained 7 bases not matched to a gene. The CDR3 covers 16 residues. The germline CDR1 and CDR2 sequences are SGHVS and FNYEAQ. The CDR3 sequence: CASSSAGQGIGNTIYF. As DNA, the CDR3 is TGTGCCAGCAGCTCCGCGGGACAGGGGATAGGAAACACCATATATTTT.

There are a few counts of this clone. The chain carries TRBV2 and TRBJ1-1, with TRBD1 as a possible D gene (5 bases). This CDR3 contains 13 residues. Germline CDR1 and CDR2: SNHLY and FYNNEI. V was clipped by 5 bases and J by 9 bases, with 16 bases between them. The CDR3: CASSSTNRDQAFF. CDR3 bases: TGTGCCAGCAGTTCAACCAACCGGGACCAAGCTTTCTTT.

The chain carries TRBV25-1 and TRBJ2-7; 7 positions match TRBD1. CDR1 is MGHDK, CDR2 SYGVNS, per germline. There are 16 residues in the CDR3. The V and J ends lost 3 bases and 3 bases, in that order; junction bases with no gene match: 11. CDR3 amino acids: CASSDPGTVYDYEQYF. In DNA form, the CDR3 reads TGTGCCAGCAGTGACCCCGGGACAGTTTACGACTACGAGCAGTACTTC.

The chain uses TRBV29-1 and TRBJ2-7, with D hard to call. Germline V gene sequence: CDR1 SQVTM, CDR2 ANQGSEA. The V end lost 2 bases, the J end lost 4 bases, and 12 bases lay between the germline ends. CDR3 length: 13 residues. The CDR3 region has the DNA TGCAGCGTTGAATTGAATCGGGCGTACGAGCAGTACTTC. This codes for CSVELNRAYEQYF.

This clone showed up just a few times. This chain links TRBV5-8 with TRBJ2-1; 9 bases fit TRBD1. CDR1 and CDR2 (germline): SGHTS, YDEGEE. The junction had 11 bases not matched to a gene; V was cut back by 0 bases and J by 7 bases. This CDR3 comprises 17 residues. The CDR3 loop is CASSLVHYRGRRNEQFF. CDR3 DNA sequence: TGTGCCAGCAGCTTGGTTCATTACAGGGGGCGGCGGAATGAGCAGTTCTTC.

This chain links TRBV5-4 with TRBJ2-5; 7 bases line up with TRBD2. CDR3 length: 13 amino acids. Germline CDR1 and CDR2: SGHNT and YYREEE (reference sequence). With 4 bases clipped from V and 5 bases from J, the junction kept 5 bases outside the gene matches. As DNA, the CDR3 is TGTGCCAGCAGCGGGGGAGGGAGGGAGACCCAGTACTTC. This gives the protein CASSGGGRETQYF. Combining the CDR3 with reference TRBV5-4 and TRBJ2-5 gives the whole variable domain ETGVTQSPTHLIKTRGQQVTLRCSSQSGHNTVSWYQQALGQGPQFIFQYYREEENGRGNFPPRFSGLQFPNYSSELNVNALELDDSALYLCASSGGGRETQYFGPGTRLLVL.

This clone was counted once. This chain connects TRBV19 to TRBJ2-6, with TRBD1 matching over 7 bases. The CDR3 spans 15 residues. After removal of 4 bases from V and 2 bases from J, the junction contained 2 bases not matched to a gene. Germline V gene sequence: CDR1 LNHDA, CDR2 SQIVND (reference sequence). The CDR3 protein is CASSTDRAGANVLTF. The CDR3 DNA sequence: TGTGCCAGTAGTACAGACAGGGCTGGGGCCAACGTCCTGACTTTC.

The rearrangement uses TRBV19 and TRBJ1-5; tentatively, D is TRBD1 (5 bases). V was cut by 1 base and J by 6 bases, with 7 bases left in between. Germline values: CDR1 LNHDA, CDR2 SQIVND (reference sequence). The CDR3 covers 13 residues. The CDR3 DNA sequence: TGTGCCAGTAGTATAGGGGGGAGTCAGCCCCAGCATTTT. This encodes CASSIGGSQPQHF. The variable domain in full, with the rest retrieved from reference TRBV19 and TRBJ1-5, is DGGITQSPKYLFRKEGQNVTLSCEQNLNHDAMYWYRQDPGQGLRLIYYSQIVNDFQKGDIAEGYSVSREKKESFPLTVTSAQKNPTAFYLCASSIGGSQPQHFGDGTRLSIL.

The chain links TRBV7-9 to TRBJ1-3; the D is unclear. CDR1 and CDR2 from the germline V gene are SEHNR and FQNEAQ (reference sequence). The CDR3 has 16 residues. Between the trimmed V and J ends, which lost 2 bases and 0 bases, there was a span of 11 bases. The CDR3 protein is CASSLMEVDSGNTIYF. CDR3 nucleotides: TGTGCCAGCAGCTTAATGGAAGTGGACTCTGGAAACACCATATATTTT.

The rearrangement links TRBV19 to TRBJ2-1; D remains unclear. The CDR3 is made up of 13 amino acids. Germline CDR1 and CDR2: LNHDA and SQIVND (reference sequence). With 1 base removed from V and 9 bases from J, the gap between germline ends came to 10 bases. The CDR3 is CASSIASSSEQFF. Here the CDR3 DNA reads TGTGCCAGTAGTATAGCGAGTTCTTCTGAGCAGTTCTTC.

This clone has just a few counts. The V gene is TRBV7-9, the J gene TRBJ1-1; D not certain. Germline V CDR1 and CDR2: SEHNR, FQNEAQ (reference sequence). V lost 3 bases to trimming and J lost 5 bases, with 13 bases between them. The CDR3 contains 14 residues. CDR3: CASSFHGSTTEAFF. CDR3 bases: TGTGCCAGCAGCTTTCATGGGTCAACTACTGAAGCTTTCTTT.

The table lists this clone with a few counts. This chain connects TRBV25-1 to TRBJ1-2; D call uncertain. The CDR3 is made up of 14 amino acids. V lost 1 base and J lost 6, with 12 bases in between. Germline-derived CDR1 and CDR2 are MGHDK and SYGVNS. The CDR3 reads CASSELVTEDGYTF. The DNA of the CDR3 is TGTGCCAGCAGTGAATTGGTGACTGAAGATGGCTACACCTTC.

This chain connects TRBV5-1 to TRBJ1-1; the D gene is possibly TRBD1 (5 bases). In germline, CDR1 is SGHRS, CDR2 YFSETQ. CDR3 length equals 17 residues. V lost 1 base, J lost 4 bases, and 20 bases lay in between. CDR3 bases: TGCGCCAGCAGCTTGAATGGGTTGAACGGGGCAGCCACTGAAGCTTTCTTT. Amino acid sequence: CASSLNGLNGAATEAFF.

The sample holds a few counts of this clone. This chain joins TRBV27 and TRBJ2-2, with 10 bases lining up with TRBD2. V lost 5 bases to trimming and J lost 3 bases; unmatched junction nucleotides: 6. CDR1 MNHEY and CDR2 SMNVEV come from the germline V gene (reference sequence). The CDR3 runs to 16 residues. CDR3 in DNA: TGTGCCAGCAGTCACGGACTAGCGGTTGACACCGGGGAGCTGTTTTTT. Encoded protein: CASSHGLAVDTGELFF.

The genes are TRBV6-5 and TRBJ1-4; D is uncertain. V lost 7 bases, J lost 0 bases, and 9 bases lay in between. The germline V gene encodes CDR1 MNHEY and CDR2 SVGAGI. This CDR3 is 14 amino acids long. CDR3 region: CASTSGATNEKLFF. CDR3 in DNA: TGTGCCAGCACCTCCGGGGCAACTAATGAAAAACTGTTTTTT.

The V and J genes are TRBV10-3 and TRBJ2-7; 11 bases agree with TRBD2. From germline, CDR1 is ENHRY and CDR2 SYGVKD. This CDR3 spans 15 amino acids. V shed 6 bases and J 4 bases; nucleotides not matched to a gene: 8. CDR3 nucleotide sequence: TGTGCCATCAGGATCACTAGCGGGAGTGGGTACGAGCAGTACTTC. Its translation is CAIRITSGSGYEQYF.